This T cell receptor (beta chain) was captured by sequencing in a study of blood T cell repertoires in COVID-19. Across the whole study: From T cells, B-cell-depleted T cells, or PBMCs came the material, which was cDNA or gDNA.

Losses at the gene ends were 7 bases for V and 1 base for J; bases not matched to a gene: 4. The CDR3 totals 14 residues. Germline CDR1 and CDR2: KGHDR and SFDVKD. Some clones are missing from TCRdb's copy, which holds only in-frame ones; the method was immunoSEQ multiplex PCR. Counted here are about 180,000 clones, roughly 87% occurring once; the ten biggest clones make up around 1.2%. Membership in each cohort depended on participant-reported clinical history. The chain employs TRBV24-1 and TRBJ2-7, with TRBD1 identical over 9 bases. The sequencing input was PBMCs or T cells enriched from blood (not recorded which). This TCR derives from a human donor with acute COVID-19. The donor label of this sample is uncertain. As DNA, the CDR3 is TGTGCCACCAGGGGGACAGGGCCTTCCTACGAGCAGTACTTC. It is translated as CATRGTGPSYEQYF.